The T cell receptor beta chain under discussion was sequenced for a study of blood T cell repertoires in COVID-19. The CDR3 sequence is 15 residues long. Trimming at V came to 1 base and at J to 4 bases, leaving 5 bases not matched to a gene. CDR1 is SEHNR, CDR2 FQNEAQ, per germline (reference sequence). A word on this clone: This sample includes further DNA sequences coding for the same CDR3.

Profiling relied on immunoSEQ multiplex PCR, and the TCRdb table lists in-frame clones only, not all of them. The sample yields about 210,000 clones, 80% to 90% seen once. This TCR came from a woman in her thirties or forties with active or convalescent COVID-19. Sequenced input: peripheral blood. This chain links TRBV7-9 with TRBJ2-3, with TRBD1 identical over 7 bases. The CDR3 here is CASSLGRGFSDTQYF. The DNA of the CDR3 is TGTGCCAGCAGCTTAGGCAGGGGGTTTTCAGATACGCAGTATTTT. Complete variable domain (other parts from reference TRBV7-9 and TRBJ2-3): DTGVSQNPRHKITKRGQNVTFRCDPISEHNRLYWYRQTLGQGPEFLTYFQNEAQLEKSRLLSDRFSAERPKGSFSTLEIQRTEQGDSAMYLCASSLGRGFSDTQYFGPGTRLTVL.